These 28 T cell receptor beta chains share one sample of origin, sequenced in a study of T-cell reconstitution after alpha-beta-depleted transplantation in children. Unique molecular identifiers were incorporated when the TCRbeta library was constructed. MiXCR, applied by TCRdb to the PCR reads, yields one record per CDR3 protein. The table has hundreds of thousands of distinct CDR3 sequences, 11% seen once; the top ten hold around 22%. The sequences come from peripheral blood, collected 180 days after TCRalphabeta/CD19-depleted stem cell transplant. The receptors originated from a male patient between 2 and 10 years old who had a stem cell transplant for chronic granulomatous disease, so the T cells may come from the graft donor.

This clonotype was recorded many times. The rearrangement joins TRBV18 to TRBJ2-5; D is unclear. Trimming took 3 bases from V and 5 from J, leaving 7 bases between them. Looked up from germline, CDR1 is KGHSH and CDR2 is LQKENI. The CDR3 extends over 12 amino acids. The CDR3 sequence: CASSPTRETQYF. The CDR3 bases are TGTGCCAGCTCACCTACAAGGGAGACCCAGTACTTC. Full variable domain (missing parts from reference TRBV18 and TRBJ2-5): NAGVMQNPRHLVRRRGQEARLRCSPMKGHSHVYWYRQLPEEGLKFMVYLQKENIIDESGMPKERFSAEFPKEGPSILRIQQVVRGDSAAYFCASSPTRETQYFGPGTRLLVL.

This clonotype was seen many times. The chain has TRBV5-1 and TRBJ1-4; 7 bases fit TRBD1. V gave up 2 bases and J gave up 0 bases; unmatched junction bases: 4. This CDR3 region has 16 residues. Germline V gene data show CDR1 as SGHRS and CDR2 as YFSETQ. The CDR3, as DNA: TGCGCCAGCAGCTTCTCGGGACAGTCAACTAATGAAAAACTGTTTTTT. This gives the protein CASSFSGQSTNEKLFF.

Regarding this clonotype: Just one base apart from a much larger clone, this may be a read error. It is likely a read error, because the conserved phenylalanine at the end of the CDR3 is missing. The rearrangement uses TRBV19 and TRBJ2-2; D gene uncertain. Germline CDR1 and CDR2: LNHDA and SQIVND (reference sequence). V shed 4 bases and J shed 1 base, with 10 bases lying between them. The CDR3 contains 15 residues. CDR3 nucleotides: TGTGCCAGTAGTAAAATAGCAGAGAACACCGGGGAGCTGTTTCTT. Protein product: CASSKIAENTGELFL.

This clonotype was counted ten times or more. The rearrangement joins TRBV29-1 to TRBJ1-1, with TRBD1 as a possible D gene (6 bases). V lost 5 bases to trimming and J lost 4 bases, with 14 bases between them. Looked up from germline, CDR1 is SQVTM and CDR2 is ANQGSEA. This CDR3 spans 13 amino acids. This CDR3 is CSVRGALRTEAFF. The CDR3 DNA is TGCAGCGTTAGGGGGGCCCTCCGCACTGAAGCTTTCTTT.

This clonotype has ten or more counts. The chain couples TRBV5-1 to TRBJ1-5; the match to TRBD1 covers 7 bases. The J segment lost 2 bases and the V segment lost 0 bases, leaving 2 bases of the junction unmatched. The CDR3 loop spans 15 amino acids. Germline V CDR1 and CDR2: SGHRS, YFSETQ. CDR3 nucleotides: TGCGCCAGCAGCTTGGAAGGGGGCGGCAATCAGCCCCAGCATTTT. Residues: CASSLEGGGNQPQHF.

This clonotype appeared many times. The rearrangement joins TRBV20-1 to TRBJ2-1; TRBD2 matches at 8 bases. Germline V lookup: CDR1 DFQATT, CDR2 SNEGSKA (reference sequence). V trimming: 3 bases; J trimming: 4 bases; junction bases outside the gene matches: 5. The CDR3 is 14 amino acids. This CDR3 reads CSARLAGDYNEQFF. The CDR3 region has the DNA TGCAGTGCTAGGCTAGCGGGCGATTACAATGAGCAGTTCTTC.

Concerning this clonotype: Compared with germline, one end of the junction differs, possibly owing to a read error. The chain couples TRBV7-2 to TRBJ1-5; D gene ambiguous. The CDR3 consists of 14 residues. Germline loops: CDR1 SGHTA, CDR2 FQGNSA. CDR3 protein: CTSSIAETLQPQHF. DNA of the CDR3: TGTACCAGCAGCATAGCCGAAACCCTTCAGCCCCAGCATTTT.

This clonotype was observed many times. The rearrangement uses TRBV12-3 or TRBV12-4 and TRBJ2-2; TRBD2 matches at 7 bases. The CDR3 length is 15 residues. V trimming: 4 bases; J trimming: 0 bases; junction bases outside the gene matches: 2. CDR3 sequence reads: CASSSGLANTGELFF. CDR3 DNA sequence: TGTGCCAGCAGTTCAGGACTAGCGAACACCGGGGAGCTGTTTTTT.

The chain has TRBV5-4 and TRBJ2-3; TRBD2 matches at 13 bases. Germline V gene data show CDR1 as SGHNT and CDR2 as YYREEE (reference sequence). Germline trimming cut 3 bases from V and 3 bases from J; bases unmatched to any gene: 13. This CDR3 has 19 amino acids. CDR3 in DNA: TGTGCCAGCAGCTCTCCCGTCCGGACTAGCGGGGGCCTGACAGATACGCAGTATTTT. As protein: CASSSPVRTSGGLTDTQYF.

This clonotype was observed many times. The CDR3 here is CASSNHDRVEQYF. DNA of the CDR3: TGCGCCAGCAGCAACCACGACAGGGTAGAGCAGTACTTC. The chain combines TRBV5-1 with TRBJ2-7, with 7 positions matching TRBD1. Germline-derived CDR1 and CDR2 are SGHRS and YFSETQ. The trim removed 4 bases at V and 7 bases at J, leaving 8 bases unmatched. The CDR3 runs 13 residues.

The sample holds many counts of this clonotype. The chain recombines TRBV5-5 with TRBJ1-1; possible D gene TRBD1, 6 bases. Trimming took 0 bases from V and 4 from J, leaving 13 bases between them. The CDR3 sequence is 15 residues long. The germline gives CDR1 SGHKS, CDR2 YYEKEE (reference sequence). In DNA form, the CDR3 reads TGTGCCAGCAGCTTGGATCCAGGGGTCGGCACTGAAGCTTTCTTT. This translates into CASSLDPGVGTEAFF.

This clonotype occurred many times. The V and J genes are TRBV2 and TRBJ2-7; tentatively, D is TRBD1 or TRBD2 (5 bases each). The ends were cut back, 6 bases at V and 12 bases at J, with 21 bases in the middle. The germline CDR1 and CDR2 sequences are SNHLY and FYNNEI. This CDR3 has 13 residues. As DNA, the CDR3 is TGTGCCAGCAGCCCGGACCGGGACCGCGAATGGTACTTC. Its protein product is CASSPDRDREWYF. The whole variable domain, remainder taken from reference TRBV2 and TRBJ2-7, is EPEVTQTPSHQVTQMGQEVILRCVPISNHLYFYWYRQILGQKVEFLVSFYNNEISEKSEIFDDQFSVERPDGSNFTLKIRSTKLEDSAMYFCASSPDRDREWYFGPGTRLTVT.

There are many counts of this clonotype. The rearrangement uses TRBV7-9 and TRBJ2-5; D call uncertain. CDR1 is SEHNR and CDR2 is FQNEAQ in the germline V gene (reference sequence). V dropped 0 bases and J dropped 5 bases, with 10 bases sitting between them. This CDR3 region has 14 residues. CDR3 in DNA: TGTGCCAGCAGCTTAGCTCTAGGTCAGGAGACCCAGTACTTC. Translated: CASSLALGQETQYF.

Many counts were recorded for this clonotype. This chain connects TRBV7-3 to TRBJ2-1; 10 bases fit TRBD2. CDR1 and CDR2 from the germline V gene are SGHTA and FQGTGA. J was trimmed by 0 bases and V by 5 bases; bases with no gene match: 16. The CDR3 is 20 amino acids. The CDR3 coding sequence is TGTGCCAGCAGCCGGTTGGGGCCCCCGACTAGCGGGTTCTCCTACAATGAGCAGTTCTTC. Its translation is CASSRLGPPTSGFSYNEQFF.

In this sample, this clonotype turned up many times. The chain recombines TRBV5-1 with TRBJ2-5; D gene uncertain. This CDR3 region has 13 residues. Germline CDR1 SGHRS, CDR2 YFSETQ. V lost 3 bases to trimming and J lost 3 bases, with 9 bases between them. In nucleotides, the CDR3 is TGCGCCAGCAGCTCGCCGAATGAAGAGACCCAGTACTTC. Translated: CASSSPNEETQYF.

This clonotype was counted many times. The V call is TRBV20-1, the J call TRBJ2-5, with 8 bases that match TRBD2. J was trimmed by 5 bases and V by 3 bases; bases with no gene match: 5. From germline, CDR1 is DFQATT and CDR2 SNEGSKA (reference sequence). The CDR3 covers 13 residues. Here the CDR3 reads CSARTGGGETQYF. The CDR3 DNA reads TGCAGTGCTAGGACGGGCGGGGGGGAGACCCAGTACTTC.

This clonotype has ten or more counts. The V call is TRBV4-2, the J call TRBJ2-6, with unresolved D. In germline, CDR1 is LGHNA, CDR2 YNFKEQ. V lost 2 bases and J lost 0, with 17 bases in between. This CDR3 has 19 amino acids. CDR3 loop: CASSQYGGVLSSGANVLTF. The CDR3 DNA reads as TGTGCCAGCAGCCAATATGGTGGAGTCCTGAGCTCTGGGGCCAACGTCCTGACTTTC.

A word on this clonotype: A much larger clonotype is one base distant, so this may be a read error. The V call is TRBV6-1, the J call TRBJ2-2; 7 nucleotides match TRBD1. The CDR3 totals 15 residues. CDR1 is MNHNS, CDR2 SASEGT, per germline. CDR3 region: CVSSRDRRGSGELFF. CDR3 DNA sequence: TGTGTCAGCAGCCGGGACAGAAGGGGGTCCGGGGAGCTGTTTTTT.

This clonotype was detected ten times or more. This rearrangement joins TRBV14 to TRBJ2-3; tentatively, D is TRBD1 (5 bases). CDR1 and CDR2 (germline): SGHDN, FVKESK. The CDR3 length is 14 residues. V gave up 4 bases and J gave up 2 bases, with 10 bases separating them. CDR3 amino acids: CASSPGHFTDTQYF. CDR3 nucleotides: TGTGCCAGCAGCCCAGGACATTTCACAGATACGCAGTATTTT.

This clonotype was detected ten times or more. The chain carries TRBV12-3 or TRBV12-4 and TRBJ2-2; D possibly corresponds to TRBD1 (5 bases). V was pared by 1 base and J by 1 base, with 7 bases between. The CDR3 contains 15 residues. The CDR3 coding sequence is TGTGCCAGCAGTTTAGGGACACGGAACACCGGGGAGCTGTTTTTT. The encoded protein is CASSLGTRNTGELFF.

This clonotype was seen repeatedly, ten times or more. CDR3 sequence: CASSYSRAQTQYF. DNA for the CDR3: TGTGCCAGCAGTTACAGCAGGGCGCAGACCCAGTACTTC. The chain is built from TRBV6-5 and TRBJ2-5; D perhaps matches TRBD1 (5 bases). V lost 2 bases and J lost 6, with 10 bases in between. The CDR3 extends over 13 amino acids. Germline V gene data show CDR1 as MNHEY and CDR2 as SVGAGI.

Regarding this clonotype: A much larger clone is a single base away; this may be a read error. The chain combines TRBV27 with TRBJ2-7; TRBD1 matches 11 bases. J was trimmed by 4 bases and V by 1 base; bases with no gene match: 9. This CDR3 region has 17 residues. From germline, CDR1 is MNHEY and CDR2 SMNVEV (reference sequence). For the CDR3, the DNA is TGTGCCAGCAGTTTATACTCCGGGACAGGGGGGAGGTACGAGCAGTACTTC. It encodes CASSLYSGTGGRYEQYF.

This clonotype came up many times. The gene calls are TRBV5-4 and TRBJ2-7, with D possibly TRBD1 on 6 matching bases. The CDR3 covers 16 residues. V was cut by 4 bases and J by 6 bases, with 23 bases left in between. Germline V gives CDR1 SGHNT, CDR2 YYREEE (reference sequence). The CDR3 loop is CASSGRGNRVNREQYF. The CDR3, as DNA: TGTGCCAGCAGCGGCCGCGGCAACAGGGTGAATCGCGAGCAGTACTTC. The full variable domain, its missing parts supplied by reference TRBV5-4 and TRBJ2-7, is ETGVTQSPTHLIKTRGQQVTLRCSSQSGHNTVSWYQQALGQGPQFIFQYYREEENGRGNFPPRFSGLQFPNYSSELNVNALELDDSALYLCASSGRGNRVNREQYFGPGTRLTVT.

This clonotype was seen at least ten times. The rearrangement uses TRBV12-3 or TRBV12-4 and TRBJ2-5; D is ambiguous. V lost 2 bases and J 5 bases, leaving 9 bases between the germline ends. The CDR3 runs to 13 residues. The CDR3 DNA follows: TGTGCCAGCAGTTTATTTAGGCCGGAGACCCAGTACTTC. Amino acid sequence: CASSLFRPETQYF.

With respect to this clonotype: Germline is not matched at one junction end, which may reflect a read error. This sequence joins TRBV12-3 or TRBV12-4 and TRBJ2-5; D may match TRBD1 or TRBD2 (5 bases each). CDR3 length equals 18 residues. CDR3 sequence: CAISLVKKVQDYQETQYF. The CDR3 DNA reads as TGTGCCATCAGTTTAGTAAAGAAAGTACAGGACTACCAAGAGACCCAGTACTTC.

In its sample, this clonotype was seen many times. The chain carries TRBV20-1 and TRBJ2-7; 9 nucleotides line up with TRBD2. The CDR3 is 13 residues long. Germline values: CDR1 DFQATT, CDR2 SNEGSKA (reference sequence). V shed 5 bases, J shed 2 bases, and the junction held 4 bases outside the gene matches. The CDR3 loop is CSALAGKAYEQYF. CDR3 coding DNA: TGCAGTGCTCTAGCGGGAAAAGCCTACGAGCAGTACTTC.

This clonotype has ten or more counts. V usage is TRBV6-5 and J usage is TRBJ2-5; D may be TRBD1 (6 bases). This CDR3 region has 13 residues. Germline lookup yields CDR1 MNHEY and CDR2 SVGAGI. Between the trimmed V and J ends, which lost 8 bases and 0 bases, there was a span of 10 bases. The CDR3 here is CASVGQYQETQYF. The CDR3 DNA follows: TGTGCCAGCGTTGGACAGTACCAAGAGACCCAGTACTTC.

This clonotype was found many times. V and J are TRBV5-1 and TRBJ2-3; 7 bases agree with TRBD2. CDR3 size: 15 residues. Germline lookup yields CDR1 SGHRS and CDR2 YFSETQ. V dropped 0 bases and J dropped 4; count of bases not matched to a gene: 5. The CDR3 nucleotides read TGCGCCAGCAGCTTGGTACGCGGGAGTTCAGATACGCAGTATTTT. Translated: CASSLVRGSSDTQYF.